These 18 T cell receptor beta chains were sequenced from one sample in a study of OX40 agonist ivuxolimab in advanced cancers. This table comes from immunoSEQ multiplex PCR, and its TCRdb copy is limited to in-frame clones, with some not included. The sample yields 100,000 to 130,000 clones, more than 85% seen once. The input for sequencing was CD4+ or CD8+ T cells sorted from blood, taken in a trial of the OX40 agonist ivuxolimab. Receptor source: an adult with an advanced solid tumor such as melanoma, head and neck, liver or kidney cancer.

The V and J genes are TRBV5-1 and TRBJ1-6; 7 positions agree with TRBD1. The CDR3 spans 16 residues. CDR1 SGHRS and CDR2 YFSETQ come from the germline V gene. Trimming removed 0 bases from V and 5 bases from J; junction bases left unmatched: 5. This chain's CDR3 is CASSLEGAPDNSPLHF. The DNA of the CDR3 is TGCGCCAGCAGCTTGGAGGGGGCTCCGGATAATTCACCCCTCCACTTT.

V and J are TRBV6-4 and TRBJ2-1; D is possibly TRBD2 (5 bases). V was clipped by 6 bases and J by 3 bases, with 9 bases between them. This CDR3 is built from 13 residues. Germline V gives CDR1 MRHNA, CDR2 SNTAGT. CDR3 residues: CASRADLYNEQFF. The CDR3 DNA is TGTGCCAGCAGAGCGGACCTCTACAATGAGCAGTTCTTC.

J is TRBJ1-4 and V is TRBV15; D possibly corresponds to TRBD1 (6 bases). Trimming left V 8 bases short and J 7 bases short, with 14 bases between. Germline V lookup: CDR1 LNHNV, CDR2 YYDKDF (reference sequence). The CDR3 covers 13 residues. CDR3 in amino acids: CATQKGGGEKLFF. The CDR3 DNA reads TGTGCCACCCAGAAGGGGGGCGGTGAAAAACTGTTTTTT.

The chain joins TRBV9 to TRBJ1-2; 9 bases agree with TRBD1. The CDR3 runs to 15 residues. The germline V gene has CDR1 SGDLS and CDR2 YYNGEE. Germline trimming cut 0 bases from V and 4 bases from J; bases unmatched to any gene: 4. The CDR3 nucleotides are TGTGCCAGCAGCGTAGGGGACAGGGCCGGCTATGGCTACACCTTC. It specifies CASSVGDRAGYGYTF.

The J gene is TRBJ2-7, the V gene TRBV6-6; perhaps TRBD1 as D (5 bases). V lost 9 bases and J 3 bases, leaving 15 bases between the germline ends. Germline CDR1 reads MNHNY; CDR2 reads SVGAGI (reference sequence). This CDR3 is 13 amino acids long. CDR3 region: CASTHRPIYEQYF. In nucleotides, the CDR3 is TGTGCCAGTACCCACAGGCCCATCTACGAGCAGTACTTC.

This chain links TRBV28 with TRBJ1-5; the D is unclear. V gave up 2 bases and J gave up 6 bases, with 8 bases separating them. The CDR3 extends over 13 amino acids. Germline V lookup: CDR1 MDHEN, CDR2 SYDVKM. CDR3 amino acids: CASSLPPPQPQHF. In nucleotides, the CDR3 is TGTGCCAGCAGTTTACCCCCCCCTCAGCCCCAGCATTTT. The full variable domain, rest sourced from reference TRBV28 and TRBJ1-5, is DVKVTQSSRYLVKRTGEKVFLECVQDMDHENMFWYRQDPGLGLRLIYFSYDVKMKEKGDIPEGYSVSREKKERFSLILESASTNQTSMYLCASSLPPPQPQHFGDGTRLSIL.

The table lists this clone with a count of one. The V gene is TRBV5-1, the J gene TRBJ2-1; 7 bases are shared with TRBD2. This CDR3 spans 15 amino acids. Germline lookup yields CDR1 SGHRS and CDR2 YFSETQ. V lost 0 bases and J lost 3; bases outside the gene matches: 3. This CDR3 is CASSLGLADYNEQFF. The CDR3 coding sequence is TGCGCCAGCAGCTTGGGGCTAGCGGACTACAATGAGCAGTTCTTC.

The chain couples TRBV15 to TRBJ2-5; D could derive from TRBD1 or TRBD2 (5 bases each). V gave up 0 bases and J gave up 1 base, with 9 bases separating them. The germline gives CDR1 LNHNV, CDR2 YYDKDF (reference sequence). The CDR3 sequence is 15 residues long. The CDR3 coding sequence is TGTGCCACCAGCAGAGATCGGGGCACCCAAGAGACCCAGTACTTC. This translates into CATSRDRGTQETQYF.

The chain recombines TRBV5-1 with TRBJ2-5; unclear D gene. Between the trimmed V and J ends, which lost 0 bases and 0 bases, there was a span of 6 bases. Germline V gene data show CDR1 as SGHRS and CDR2 as YFSETQ. The CDR3 length is 14 residues. The CDR3: CASSLGANQETQYF. The CDR3 DNA reads TGCGCCAGCAGCTTGGGGGCGAACCAAGAGACCCAGTACTTC.

The V and J genes are TRBV10-3 and TRBJ1-1, with a weak D call TRBD1 (6 bases). Per germline, CDR1 ENHRY and CDR2 SYGVKD. This CDR3 is 17 amino acids long. The germline V and J ends were trimmed by 10 bases and 1 base, with 25 bases remaining between them. CDR3 loop: CATMDREGTIQNTEAFF. The CDR3 nucleotides read TGTGCCACCATGGACAGAGAAGGAACTATTCAGAACACTGAAGCTTTCTTT.

The chain employs TRBV27 and TRBJ2-1, with 9 bases fitting TRBD2. Germline CDR1 and CDR2: MNHEY and SMNVEV (reference sequence). The CDR3 loop spans 16 amino acids. Trimming at V came to 1 base and at J to 8 bases, leaving 9 bases not matched to a gene. As DNA, the CDR3 is TGTGCCAGCAGTTTATTGGCGCGGGAGGGCCTGTATGAGCAGTTCTTC. Translation: CASSLLAREGLYEQFF.

CDR3 in amino acids: CASSGTGQDPFKNIQYF. The CDR3 DNA sequence: TGTGCCAGCAGCGGAACCGGGCAGGACCCTTTCAAAAACATTCAGTACTTC. The gene calls are TRBV2 and TRBJ2-4; unclear D gene. The CDR3 sequence is 17 residues long. Germline V gives CDR1 SNHLY, CDR2 FYNNEI. V was cut by 6 bases and J by 3 bases, with 21 bases left in between.

The chain carries TRBV6-5 and TRBJ2-7; D is unresolved. Germline CDR1 and CDR2: MNHEY and SVGAGI. The CDR3 is 15 residues long. V was clipped by 0 bases and J by 0 bases, with 9 bases between them. Here the CDR3 reads CASSYSKDHSYEQYF. The CDR3 region has the DNA TGTGCCAGCAGTTACTCAAAGGACCACTCCTACGAGCAGTACTTC.

The rearrangement links TRBV10-3 to TRBJ1-6, with a tentative D call TRBD1 (5 bases). This CDR3 contains 16 residues. Germline CDR1 and CDR2: ENHRY and SYGVKD. The V end was cut by 0 bases, the J end by 10 bases, with 16 bases between. DNA of the CDR3: TGTGCCATCAGTGAGTCTATAGGAGGGGTCAAATCACCCCTCCACTTT. Its protein product is CAISESIGGVKSPLHF.

CDR3 sequence (DNA): TGCGCCAGCAGCCAGGTGACACTTTCTGAAAGAGCCGATGAAGCTTTCTTT. Protein product: CASSQVTLSERADEAFF. The gene calls are TRBV4-1 and TRBJ1-1; no reliable D call. The CDR3 spans 17 residues. Germline V gene sequence: CDR1 MGHRA, CDR2 YSYEKL. Trimming removed 3 bases at V and 7 bases at J, with 24 bases between.

The table lists this clone with a count of one. The V call is TRBV19, the J call TRBJ1-1, with 7 bases that match TRBD1. V was clipped by 6 bases and J by 1 base; unmatched bases: 14. This CDR3 contains 17 residues. In germline, CDR1 is LNHDA, CDR2 SQIVND (reference sequence). The CDR3, as DNA: TGTGCCAGTAGCCGGCCGGACAGGTTAAGAGGGAACACTGAAGCTTTCTTT. Amino acids: CASSRPDRLRGNTEAFF.

This chain links TRBV6-1 with TRBJ2-5, with TRBD1 identical over 11 bases. Germline CDR1 is MNHNS and CDR2 is SASEGT. J was trimmed by 7 bases and V by 8 bases; bases with no gene match: 9. The CDR3 is 14 residues long. CDR3 bases: TGTGCCAGCGCCAAGGACAGGGGGCTCGGGACCCAGTACTTC. Translation: CASAKDRGLGTQYF.

The chain is built from TRBV5-1 and TRBJ2-7, with 11 bases that match TRBD1. CDR3 length equals 16 residues. Germline V lookup: CDR1 SGHRS, CDR2 YFSETQ. V shed 4 bases and J 5 bases; nucleotides not matched to a gene: 11. The CDR3 region is CASSPGTGGILHEQYF. In nucleotides, the CDR3 is TGCGCCAGCAGCCCAGGGACAGGGGGTATCCTACACGAGCAGTACTTC.